A selection of T cell receptor beta chains follows, all from one sample in a study of CD4 T cells in relation to SARS-CoV-2 and coronaviruses. Method: immunoSEQ multiplex PCR; TCRdb's copy keeps in-frame clones and lacks some. Of around 69,000 clones in the sample, about 95% were seen once. Input material: naive CD4+ T cells from PBMCs. These receptors all come from a human donor in good health. The CDR3 runs from the conserved cysteine through the conserved F or W. Each record gives: CDR3 length, D gene, clone size, J gene, V gene, CDR3 DNA, CDR3 protein. A D gene is named only where the DNA matches it firmly. A clone size is listed for some rows: how often the clone was seen (once, few, many), or a class if it is expanded.

cdr3_length: 14
d_call: TRBD1
clone_size: once
j_call: TRBJ2-5
v_call: TRBV5-1
cdr3_nt: TGCGCCAGCAGCCGACAGGGAGAAAAAGAGACCCAGTACTTC
cdr3_aa: CASSRQGEKETQYF

cdr3_length: 15
d_call: TRBD1
clone_size: once
j_call: TRBJ2-1
v_call: TRBV28
cdr3_nt: TGTGCCAGCAGTTCTCCCGGGACAGGGATCAATGAGCAGTTCTTC
cdr3_aa: CASSSPGTGINEQFF

cdr3_length: 13
d_call: NA
clone_size: NA
j_call: TRBJ1-1
v_call: TRBV6-5
cdr3_nt: TGTGCCAGCAGGATACAGGGGAACACTGAAGCTTTCTTT
cdr3_aa: CASRIQGNTEAFF

cdr3_length: 15
d_call: TRBD1
clone_size: NA
j_call: TRBJ1-5
v_call: TRBV19
cdr3_nt: TGTGCCAGTAGTCCGGGACAGACGAGGAATCAGCCCCAGCATTTT
cdr3_aa: CASSPGQTRNQPQHF

cdr3_length: 15
d_call: NA
clone_size: NA
j_call: TRBJ1-6
v_call: TRBV15
cdr3_nt: TGTGCCACCAGCAGCCGGGACACTGATAATTCACCCCTCCACTTT
cdr3_aa: CATSSRDTDNSPLHF

cdr3_length: 12
d_call: NA
clone_size: NA
j_call: TRBJ2-7
v_call: TRBV12-3/TRBV12-4
cdr3_nt: TGTGCCAGCAGTCCTCAGGTCAGGGAGCAGTACTTC
cdr3_aa: CASSPQVREQYF

cdr3_length: 15
d_call: NA
clone_size: NA
j_call: TRBJ2-1
v_call: TRBV9
cdr3_nt: TGTGCCAGCAGCCCCTCCAGGTTCTCCTACAATGAGCAGTTCTTC
cdr3_aa: CASSPSRFSYNEQFF

cdr3_length: 13
d_call: NA
clone_size: NA
j_call: TRBJ1-3
v_call: TRBV5-1
cdr3_nt: TGCGCCAGCAGCTCTGCTCTCGGAAACACCATATATTTT
cdr3_aa: CASSSALGNTIYF

cdr3_length: 14
d_call: TRBD1
clone_size: NA
j_call: TRBJ2-5
v_call: TRBV19
cdr3_nt: TGTGCCAGTAGTACACGACAGGGCGGAGAGACCCAGTACTTC
cdr3_aa: CASSTRQGGETQYF

cdr3_length: 15
d_call: NA
clone_size: once
j_call: TRBJ1-1
v_call: TRBV5-1
cdr3_nt: TGCGCCAGCAGCTTGAACGGCAGAGTGAACACTGAAGCTTTCTTT
cdr3_aa: CASSLNGRVNTEAFF

cdr3_length: 13
d_call: NA
clone_size: once
j_call: TRBJ2-7
v_call: TRBV11-2
cdr3_nt: TGTGCCAGCAGCTCAGGACAGACCTACGAGCAGTACTTC
cdr3_aa: CASSSGQTYEQYF

cdr3_length: 12
d_call: NA
clone_size: NA
j_call: TRBJ2-7
v_call: TRBV6-5
cdr3_nt: TGTGCCAGCAGCCCCAGCATCGACGAGCAGTACTTC
cdr3_aa: CASSPSIDEQYF

cdr3_length: 12
d_call: NA
clone_size: NA
j_call: TRBJ1-4
v_call: TRBV15
cdr3_nt: TGTGCCACCAGCAGAGATGGTTGGAAACTGTTTTTT
cdr3_aa: CATSRDGWKLFF

cdr3_length: 17
d_call: NA
clone_size: NA
j_call: TRBJ1-3
v_call: TRBV6-1
cdr3_nt: TGTGCCAGCAGTGAAGTATATCCGAGGAAATCTGGAAACACCATATATTTT
cdr3_aa: CASSEVYPRKSGNTIYF

cdr3_length: 15
d_call: TRBD2
clone_size: NA
j_call: TRBJ2-7
v_call: TRBV7-9
cdr3_nt: TGTGCCAGCACCTTAGGGACTAGCGGTACCTACGAGCAGTACTTC
cdr3_aa: CASTLGTSGTYEQYF

cdr3_length: 12
d_call: NA
clone_size: NA
j_call: TRBJ2-3
v_call: TRBV19
cdr3_nt: TGTGCCAGTAGTAAAGGCACAGATACGCAGTATTTT
cdr3_aa: CASSKGTDTQYF